These 17 T cell receptor beta chains share one sample of origin, sequenced in a study of cytomegalovirus exposure and HLA in healthy donors. Primers included in the PCR were 60 Vbeta and 13 Jbeta primers. Profiled with immunoSEQ multiplex PCR; TCRdb holds only in-frame clones, not every one. The sample holds 95,000 to 110,000 clones; around 79% are singletons and the top ten take 5.8%. Sequenced: PBMCs. The receptors here all came from a man between 60 and 75 years old in good health and CMV-seropositive.

This rearrangement joins TRBV15 to TRBJ2-6; D unclear. The CDR3 runs to 15 residues. V was cut by 0 bases and J by 0 bases, with 3 bases left in between. In germline, CDR1 is LNHNV, CDR2 YYDKDF (reference sequence). The CDR3 spells CATSRDISGANVLTF. CDR3 nucleotide sequence: TGTGCCACCAGCAGAGATATCTCTGGGGCCAACGTCCTGACTTTC.

The gene calls are TRBV6-6 and TRBJ2-1; TRBD2 matches 10 bases. Germline V gene lookup returns CDR1 MNHNY and CDR2 SVGAGI (reference sequence). Trimming at V came to 4 bases and at J to 7 bases, leaving 10 bases not matched to a gene. This CDR3 has 16 residues. CDR3 DNA sequence: TGTGCCAGCAGTTGGGATAGCGGGGGGTACAGGAATGAGCAGTTCTTC. This encodes CASSWDSGGYRNEQFF.

This clone has only a few counts. This chain joins TRBV7-9 and TRBJ1-1, with unresolved D. Germline-derived CDR1 and CDR2 are SEHNR and FQNEAQ (reference sequence). The germline V and J ends were trimmed by 3 bases and 8 bases, with 10 bases remaining between them. The CDR3 runs to 12 residues. CDR3 DNA: TGTGCCAGCAGCTTGGAGGTAGGGGAAGCTTTCTTT. Its translation: CASSLEVGEAFF. Combining the CDR3 with reference TRBV7-9 and TRBJ1-1 gives the whole variable domain DTGVSQNPRHKITKRGQNVTFRCDPISEHNRLYWYRQTLGQGPEFLTYFQNEAQLEKSRLLSDRFSAERPKGSFSTLEIQRTEQGDSAMYLCASSLEVGEAFFGQGTRLTVV.

The CDR3 DNA reads TGTGCCAGTAGGTCAACAGGTGATTCCCTGGGCTACACCTTC. Translation: CASRSTGDSLGYTF. V and J are TRBV19 and TRBJ1-2, with D possibly matching TRBD1 (5 bases). Germline V lookup: CDR1 LNHDA, CDR2 SQIVND (reference sequence). CDR3 size: 14 residues. V lost 6 bases and J 8 bases, leaving 19 bases between the germline ends. The variable domain in full, with the rest retrieved from reference TRBV19 and TRBJ1-2, is DGGITQSPKYLFRKEGQNVTLSCEQNLNHDAMYWYRQDPGQGLRLIYYSQIVNDFQKGDIAEGYSVSREKKESFPLTVTSAQKNPTAFYLCASRSTGDSLGYTFGSGTRLTVV.

The CDR3 is CASSQDKPTGVSGNTIYF. The CDR3 coding sequence is TGTGCCAGCAGCCAAGATAAACCCACAGGTGTCTCTGGAAACACCATATATTTT. The V and J genes are TRBV4-2 and TRBJ1-3, with D perhaps matching TRBD1 (5 bases). Germline CDR1 reads LGHNA; CDR2 reads YNFKEQ. Trimming removed 0 bases at V and 0 bases at J, with 15 bases between. This CDR3 region has 18 residues.

The chain combines TRBV19 with TRBJ2-5, with 9 bases aligning to TRBD1. With the DNA end fitting TRBJ2-7 better, the J assignment may be wrong. CDR1 is LNHDA and CDR2 is SQIVND in the germline V gene (reference sequence). This CDR3 is built from 14 residues. CDR3 in amino acids: CASSIGGQGSEQYF. CDR3 sequence (DNA): TGTGCCAGTAGTATAGGGGGACAGGGTAGCGAGCAGTACTTC.

The V gene is TRBV29-1, the J gene TRBJ2-5; D is possibly TRBD2 (5 bases). V was clipped by 1 base and J by 4 bases, with 10 bases between them. Per the germline V gene, CDR1 is SQVTM and CDR2 is ANQGSEA. CDR3 length: 13 amino acids. This CDR3 reads CSVEGGQRETQYF. CDR3 nucleotides: TGCAGCGTTGAAGGAGGGCAGCGAGAGACCCAGTACTTC. The full variable domain, in which reference TRBV29-1 and TRBJ2-5 provide the parts outside the CDR3, is SAVISQKPSRDICQRGTSLTIQCQVDSQVTMMFWYRQQPGQSLTLIATANQGSEATYESGFVIDKFPISRPNLTFSTLTVSNMSPEDSSIYLCSVEGGQRETQYFGPGTRLLVL.

The chain employs TRBV13 and TRBJ2-2, with TRBD2 identical over 7 bases. Germline V gives CDR1 PRHDT, CDR2 FYEKMQ (reference sequence). This CDR3 contains 15 residues. V was clipped by 4 bases and J by 7 bases; unmatched bases: 9. The CDR3: CASSSRGAGRGELFF. Written as DNA, the CDR3 is TGTGCCAGCAGCTCCCGGGGAGCGGGGCGCGGGGAGCTGTTTTTT.

The chain is built from TRBV7-9 and TRBJ2-7; perhaps TRBD2 as D (7 bases). The CDR3 contains 15 residues. Germline-derived CDR1 and CDR2 are SEHNR and FQNEAQ (reference sequence). The ends were cut back, 2 bases at V and 4 bases at J, with 15 bases in the middle. The CDR3 DNA sequence: TGTGCCAGCAGCTTAATGGGGGGGCTGGGGTACGAGCAGTACTTC. This gives the protein CASSLMGGLGYEQYF.

The chain couples TRBV27 to TRBJ1-5; possible D gene TRBD1, 6 bases. Trimming cost V 1 base and J 3 bases, with 10 bases left between them. There are 15 residues in the CDR3. The germline V gene has CDR1 MNHEY and CDR2 SMNVEV (reference sequence). The CDR3 sequence: CASSLLGDTNQPQHF. The DNA for the CDR3 is TGTGCCAGCAGTTTATTAGGGGACACCAATCAGCCCCAGCATTTT.

This clone was seen a single time. V usage is TRBV9 and J usage is TRBJ1-4; D unresolved. Germline V lookup: CDR1 SGDLS, CDR2 YYNGEE. Trimming took 0 bases from V and 0 from J, leaving 3 bases between them. The CDR3 is 14 residues long. The CDR3 sequence is CASSVATTNEKLFF. The DNA of the CDR3 is TGTGCCAGCAGCGTAGCTACAACTAATGAAAAACTGTTTTTT.

This chain joins TRBV5-1 and TRBJ2-7, with TRBD2 matching over 9 bases. This CDR3 spans 14 amino acids. With 0 bases clipped from V and 6 bases from J, the junction kept 4 bases outside the gene matches. CDR1 and CDR2 (germline): SGHRS, YFSETQ. Here the CDR3 reads CASSLVASGVEQYF. In DNA form, the CDR3 reads TGCGCCAGCAGCTTGGTGGCTAGCGGGGTCGAGCAGTACTTC.

J is TRBJ1-1 and V is TRBV5-1; 7 nucleotides line up with TRBD1. The CDR3 totals 18 residues. CDR1 SGHRS and CDR2 YFSETQ come from the germline V gene. The V segment lost 4 bases and the J segment 0 bases; nucleotides outside the gene matches: 15. Here the CDR3 reads CASSLRGRGSYMNTEAFF. CDR3 nucleotides: TGCGCCAGCAGCCTTCGGGGCAGGGGGTCTTATATGAACACTGAAGCTTTCTTT. The full variable domain, completed using reference TRBV5-1 and TRBJ1-1, is KAGVTQTPRYLIKTRGQQVTLSCSPISGHRSVSWYQQTPGQGLQFLFEYFSETQRNKGNFPGRFSGRQFSNSRSEMNVSTLELGDSALYLCASSLRGRGSYMNTEAFFGQGTRLTVV.

The chain recombines TRBV5-6 with TRBJ1-3, with a tentative D call TRBD1 (5 bases). Germline-derived CDR1 and CDR2 are SGHDT and YYEEEE. Trimming shortened V by 4 bases and J by 4 bases, and 15 bases separated the two germline ends. The CDR3 has 15 amino acids. In nucleotides, the CDR3 is TGTGCCAGCAGCACAGACAGCCTAGGGGGAAACACCATATATTTT. The encoded protein is CASSTDSLGGNTIYF. The variable domain in full, with the rest retrieved from reference TRBV5-6 and TRBJ1-3, is DAGVTQSPTHLIKTRGQQVTLRCSPKSGHDTVSWYQQALGQGPQFIFQYYEEEERQRGNFPDRFSGHQFPNYSSELNVNALLLGDSALYLCASSTDSLGGNTIYFGEGSWLTVV.

V is TRBV5-1 and J is TRBJ2-1; 13 bases match TRBD2. The CDR3 has 16 amino acids. The trim removed 0 bases at V and 5 bases at J, leaving 2 bases unmatched. Looked up from germline, CDR1 is SGHRS and CDR2 is YFSETQ. CDR3 bases: TGCGCCAGCAGCTTGGGACTAGCGGGGGGAAACAATGAGCAGTTCTTC. Amino acids: CASSLGLAGGNNEQFF. Complete variable domain (other parts from reference TRBV5-1 and TRBJ2-1): KAGVTQTPRYLIKTRGQQVTLSCSPISGHRSVSWYQQTPGQGLQFLFEYFSETQRNKGNFPGRFSGRQFSNSRSEMNVSTLELGDSALYLCASSLGLAGGNNEQFFGPGTRLTVL.

The genes are TRBV5-1 and TRBJ2-5; 9 nucleotides line up with TRBD1. The J call may be incorrect, as the DNA end agrees better with TRBJ2-7. This CDR3 is built from 15 residues. CDR1 SGHRS and CDR2 YFSETQ come from the germline V gene. The CDR3 spells CASSLGGTGFYEQYF. DNA for the CDR3: TGCGCCAGCAGCTTGGGAGGGACAGGGTTCTACGAGCAGTACTTC.

This chain links TRBV6-1 with TRBJ1-3; no clear D. CDR3 length: 14 amino acids. Germline V gene data show CDR1 as MNHNS and CDR2 as SASEGT. V lost 6 bases and J lost 4, with 13 bases in between. This CDR3 reads CASRDITGGNTIYF. CDR3 DNA: TGTGCCAGCAGAGACATTACGGGGGGAAACACCATATATTTT.